This T cell receptor beta chain was identified in a study of T cells expressing NK-cell markers. About the research overall: Serological testing identified seven of the eight sequenced donors as HCMV-seropositive and one as seronegative. Study-wide results and caveats: For six donors, the dominant NKG2C+ clonotypes made up about 1.0-7.0% of their CD8+ T cells.

TCRdb reprocessed the 5' RACE reads and stores each CDR3 protein as one record, lacking DNA. The sample data list 550,000 to 600,000 distinct CDR3 sequences. The CDR3 is 13 amino acids. CDR1 and CDR2 from the germline V gene are SGHAT and FQNNGV. As concerns this clonotype: Its target is not known.

This TCR derives from a man between 18 and 35 years old in good health. The gene calls are TRBV11-2 and TRBJ1-2; without DNA, the TCRdb call of TRBD1 cannot be checked. The source material was blood T cells: a sorted CD56 or NKG2C T cell subset, CD4+ or CD8+ T cells, or bulk PBMC T cells (not recorded which). CDR3 sequence reads: CASSLPTGSGYTF.